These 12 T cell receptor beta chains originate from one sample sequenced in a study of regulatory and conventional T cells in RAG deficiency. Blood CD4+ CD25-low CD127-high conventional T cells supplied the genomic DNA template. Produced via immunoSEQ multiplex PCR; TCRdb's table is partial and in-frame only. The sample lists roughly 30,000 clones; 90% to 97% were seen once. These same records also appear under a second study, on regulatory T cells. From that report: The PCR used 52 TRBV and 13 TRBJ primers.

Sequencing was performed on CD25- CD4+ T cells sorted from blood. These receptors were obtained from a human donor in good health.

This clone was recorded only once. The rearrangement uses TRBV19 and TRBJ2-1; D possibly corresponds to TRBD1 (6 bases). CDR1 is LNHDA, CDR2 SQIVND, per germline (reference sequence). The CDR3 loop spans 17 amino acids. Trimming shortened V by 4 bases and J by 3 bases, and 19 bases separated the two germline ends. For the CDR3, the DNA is TGTGCCAGTAGTAGGATACTCCAGGACAGAGACTACAATGAGCAGTTCTTC. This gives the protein CASSRILQDRDYNEQFF. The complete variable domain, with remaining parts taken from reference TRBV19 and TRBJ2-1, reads DGGITQSPKYLFRKEGQNVTLSCEQNLNHDAMYWYRQDPGQGLRLIYYSQIVNDFQKGDIAEGYSVSREKKESFPLTVTSAQKNPTAFYLCASSRILQDRDYNEQFFGPGTRLTVL.

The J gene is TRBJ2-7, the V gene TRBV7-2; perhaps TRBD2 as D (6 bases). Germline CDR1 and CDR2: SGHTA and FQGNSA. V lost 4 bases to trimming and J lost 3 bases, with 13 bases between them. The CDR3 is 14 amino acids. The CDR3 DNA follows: TGTGCCAGCAGCTACGACACGGACTACTACGAGCAGTACTTC. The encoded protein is CASSYDTDYYEQYF.

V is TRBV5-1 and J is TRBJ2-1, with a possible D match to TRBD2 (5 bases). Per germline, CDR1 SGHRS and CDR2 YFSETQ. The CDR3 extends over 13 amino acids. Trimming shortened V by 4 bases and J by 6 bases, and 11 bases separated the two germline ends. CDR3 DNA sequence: TGCGCCAGCAGCCCACCGGGGTTCAATGAGCAGTTCTTC. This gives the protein CASSPPGFNEQFF.

The DNA for the CDR3 is TGTGCCAGCACCTCGGCGGGGGGAGGCACTGAAGCTTTCTTT. This encodes CASTSAGGGTEAFF. This chain links TRBV6-1 with TRBJ1-1; TRBD1 is a possible D gene (5 bases). The CDR3 length is 14 residues. The V gene lost 7 bases and the J gene lost 4 bases, with 16 bases spanning the gap. Germline CDR1 and CDR2: MNHNS and SASEGT.

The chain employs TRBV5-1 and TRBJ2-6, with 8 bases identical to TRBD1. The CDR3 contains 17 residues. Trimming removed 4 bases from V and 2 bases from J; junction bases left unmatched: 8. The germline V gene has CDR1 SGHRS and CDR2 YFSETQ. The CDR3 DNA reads TGCGCCAGCAGCCAATTAAAGACAGGGGCTGGGGCCAACGTCCTGACTTTC. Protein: CASSQLKTGAGANVLTF.

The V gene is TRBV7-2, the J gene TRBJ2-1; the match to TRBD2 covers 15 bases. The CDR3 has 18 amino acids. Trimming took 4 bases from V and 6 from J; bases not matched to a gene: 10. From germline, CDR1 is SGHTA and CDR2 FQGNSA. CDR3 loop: CASSSTWTSGRDRNEQFF. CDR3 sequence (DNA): TGTGCCAGCAGCTCGACCTGGACTAGCGGGAGGGACCGCAATGAGCAGTTCTTC.

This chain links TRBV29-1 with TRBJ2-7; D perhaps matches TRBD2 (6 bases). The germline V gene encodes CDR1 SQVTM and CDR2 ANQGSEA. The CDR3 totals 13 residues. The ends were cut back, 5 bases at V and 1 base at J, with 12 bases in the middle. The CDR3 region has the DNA TGCAGCGTTCGCCCGGGACTTTCCTACGAGCAGTACTTC. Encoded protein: CSVRPGLSYEQYF.

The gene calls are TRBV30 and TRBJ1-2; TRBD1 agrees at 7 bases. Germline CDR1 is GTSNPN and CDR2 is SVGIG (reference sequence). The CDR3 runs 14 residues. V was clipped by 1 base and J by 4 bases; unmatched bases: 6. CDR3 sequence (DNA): TGTGCCTGGAGTGAGGGACAGACTTTCTATGGCTACACCTTC. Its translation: CAWSEGQTFYGYTF.

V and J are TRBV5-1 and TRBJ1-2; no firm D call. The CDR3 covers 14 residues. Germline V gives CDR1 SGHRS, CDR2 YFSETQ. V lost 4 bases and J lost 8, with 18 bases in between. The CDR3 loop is CASSPIEAGRGYTF. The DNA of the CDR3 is TGCGCCAGCAGCCCAATCGAGGCGGGCCGCGGCTACACCTTC. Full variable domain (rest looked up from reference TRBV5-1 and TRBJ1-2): KAGVTQTPRYLIKTRGQQVTLSCSPISGHRSVSWYQQTPGQGLQFLFEYFSETQRNKGNFPGRFSGRQFSNSRSEMNVSTLELGDSALYLCASSPIEAGRGYTFGSGTRLTVV.

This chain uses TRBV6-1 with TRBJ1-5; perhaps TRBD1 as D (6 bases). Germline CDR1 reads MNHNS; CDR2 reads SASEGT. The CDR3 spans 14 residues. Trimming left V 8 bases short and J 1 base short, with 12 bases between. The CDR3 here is CASLPTGSNQPQHF. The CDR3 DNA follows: TGTGCCAGCCTACCCACAGGGAGCAATCAGCCCCAGCATTTT.

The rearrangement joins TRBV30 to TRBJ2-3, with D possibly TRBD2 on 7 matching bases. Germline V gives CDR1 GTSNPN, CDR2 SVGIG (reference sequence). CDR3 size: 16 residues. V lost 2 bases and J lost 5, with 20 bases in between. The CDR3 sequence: CAWSSPGAGVKDTQYF. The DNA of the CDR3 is TGTGCCTGGAGTTCCCCGGGGGCGGGAGTCAAAGATACGCAGTATTTT.

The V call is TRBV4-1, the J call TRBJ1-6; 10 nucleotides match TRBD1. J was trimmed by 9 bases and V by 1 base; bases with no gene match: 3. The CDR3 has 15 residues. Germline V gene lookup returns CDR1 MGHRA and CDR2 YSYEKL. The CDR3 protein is CASSQAGQGTSPLHF. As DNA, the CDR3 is TGCGCCAGCAGCCAAGCGGGACAGGGGACTTCACCCCTCCACTTT.